The source of this T cell receptor (beta chain) is a study of blood T cell repertoires in COVID-19. Study-wide background: Sites in the United States, Italy and Spain provided acute and convalescent COVID-19 samples. Nucleic acid was either cDNA or gDNA, and it came from T cells, B-cell-depleted T cells, or PBMCs.

In the original processing: Amplification of reference gene primers provided the estimated nucleated cell counts. This table comes from immunoSEQ multiplex PCR, and its TCRdb copy is limited to in-frame clones, with some not included. That table furnishes V, J and clone size, whereas the DNA furnished D and trimming. Among under 350,000 clones listed, over 65% were seen once. The material sequenced was peripheral blood. The receptor's source is a man aged 60 to 69 who had recovered from COVID-19.

The CDR3 region is CASSGTSGAQYF. CDR3 bases: TGCGCCAGCAGCGGGACTAGCGGGGCGCAGTATTTT. The V and J genes are TRBV5-1 and TRBJ2-3, with TRBD2 matching over 13 bases. Trimming at V came to 4 bases and at J to 10 bases, leaving 0 bases not matched to a gene. CDR1 and CDR2 (germline): SGHRS, YFSETQ. This CDR3 is 12 amino acids long.